Below are 15 T cell receptor beta chains sequenced from a single sample in a study of control samples from healthy donors and cancer patients. The protocol was immunoSEQ multiplex PCR, while the TCRdb copy is restricted to in-frame clones and leaves out a portion. In the table there are about 250,000 clones, more than 65% of which are singletons. The sequencing input was PBMCs. The receptors here all came from a woman between 55 and 75 years old with lung cancer.

This rearrangement joins TRBV20-1 to TRBJ1-1, with D uncertain. Trimming removed 4 bases from V and 6 bases from J, with 9 bases in between. The CDR3 contains 11 residues. The V gene's germline CDR1 is DFQATT and CDR2 SNEGSKA (reference sequence). CDR3 DNA sequence: TGCAGTGCTACTCTGTTGCCTGAAGCTTTCTTT. As protein: CSATLLPEAFF.

In DNA form, the CDR3 reads TGCGCCAGCAGTCCCGGGACAGGGGGCTACGAGCAGTACTTC. Its protein product is CASSPGTGGYEQYF. V gene TRBV4-1 combines with J gene TRBJ2-7, with 11 bases aligning to TRBD1. V shed 6 bases, J shed 3 bases, and the junction held 4 bases outside the gene matches. The V gene's germline CDR1 is MGHRA and CDR2 YSYEKL. The CDR3 is 14 amino acids.

This clone was seen more than once but under ten times. The chain links TRBV7-8 to TRBJ1-5; D is ambiguous. Germline V CDR1 and CDR2: SGHVS, FQNEAQ. The ends were cut back, 7 bases at V and 1 base at J, with 11 bases in the middle. The CDR3 is made up of 14 amino acids. Here the CDR3 DNA reads TGTGCCAGCAAACTAGGGTCGAGCAATCAGCCCCAGCATTTT. Residues: CASKLGSSNQPQHF.

The chain employs TRBV6-4 and TRBJ2-1; 9 nucleotides agree with TRBD1. Germline V gene sequence: CDR1 MRHNA, CDR2 SNTAGT. The CDR3 consists of 16 residues. V dropped 3 bases and J dropped 3; count of bases not matched to a gene: 6. The CDR3 nucleotides read TGTGCCAGCAGTGAGGCAGCGGGACAGGGCTACAATGAGCAGTTCTTC. It codes for CASSEAAGQGYNEQFF.

The chain is built from TRBV6-5 and TRBJ1-2; 7 positions match TRBD1. The CDR3 has 12 residues. The germline V gene encodes CDR1 MNHEY and CDR2 SVGAGI. The V segment lost 8 bases and the J segment 7 bases; nucleotides outside the gene matches: 7. The CDR3 reads CASGIQGSGYTF. The DNA for the CDR3 is TGTGCCAGCGGGATACAGGGGTCTGGCTACACCTTC.

The chain carries TRBV11-2 and TRBJ2-5, with unresolved D. Germline CDR1 is SGHAT and CDR2 is FQNNGV. V shed 4 bases and J shed 4 bases, with 7 bases lying between them. This CDR3 has 12 residues. DNA of the CDR3: TGTGCCAGCAGCTCCCTACGAGAGACCCAGTACTTC. Protein sequence: CASSSLRETQYF.

CDR3 bases: TGTGCCAGCAGTTACTCGCTTCGGGACCTGGATAATACGCAGTATTTT. Translation: CASSYSLRDLDNTQYF. The chain joins TRBV6-2 or TRBV6-3 to TRBJ2-3; either TRBD1 or TRBD2 may fit D (5 bases each). Trimming left V 0 bases short and J 7 bases short, with 17 bases between. From germline, CDR1 is MNHEY and CDR2 SVGEGT. This CDR3 has 16 residues.

The genes are TRBV27 and TRBJ1-4; tentatively, D is TRBD1 (6 bases). V was clipped by 5 bases and J by 1 base, with 14 bases between them. Germline V CDR1 and CDR2: MNHEY, SMNVEV (reference sequence). The CDR3 totals 16 residues. This CDR3 reads CASSHRQVRTNEKLFF. The CDR3 nucleotides read TGTGCCAGCAGTCACCGACAGGTTCGAACTAATGAAAAACTGTTTTTT.

The J gene is TRBJ2-5, the V gene TRBV5-1, with TRBD2 matching 14 bases. The CDR3 runs 16 residues. The germline V gene encodes CDR1 SGHRS and CDR2 YFSETQ. V shed 0 bases, J shed 5 bases, and the junction held 3 bases outside the gene matches. CDR3 in DNA: TGCGCCAGCAGCTTGGGACTAGCGGGGGGGCATGAGACCCAGTACTTC. Its protein is CASSLGLAGGHETQYF.

The chain combines TRBV13 with TRBJ1-5, with D maybe TRBD1 (5 bases). Trimming cost V 0 bases and J 0 bases, with 12 bases left between them. The germline V gene has CDR1 PRHDT and CDR2 FYEKMQ (reference sequence). This CDR3 is 17 amino acids long. The CDR3 DNA is TGTGCCAGCAGCTTAGGTGGGGGATTGTATAGCAATCAGCCCCAGCATTTT. This codes for CASSLGGGLYSNQPQHF.

The chain carries TRBV5-4 and TRBJ2-3; D tentatively fits TRBD1 or TRBD2 (7 bases each). The CDR3 contains 15 residues. Trimming shortened V by 2 bases and J by 2 bases, and 12 bases separated the two germline ends. Germline-derived CDR1 and CDR2 are SGHNT and YYREEE (reference sequence). CDR3 DNA: TGTGCCAGCAGCTTCAGGGGGGGGACCACAGATACGCAGTATTTT. It codes for CASSFRGGTTDTQYF.

The chain has TRBV2 and TRBJ2-2; D unclear. CDR3 length: 11 residues. With 5 bases removed from V and 7 bases from J, the gap between germline ends came to 5 bases. The V gene's germline CDR1 is SNHLY and CDR2 FYNNEI. CDR3 region: CASSSHGELFF. Written as DNA, the CDR3 is TGTGCCAGCAGTTCCCACGGGGAGCTGTTTTTT. The variable domain in full, with the rest retrieved from reference TRBV2 and TRBJ2-2, is EPEVTQTPSHQVTQMGQEVILRCVPISNHLYFYWYRQILGQKVEFLVSFYNNEISEKSEIFDDQFSVERPDGSNFTLKIRSTKLEDSAMYFCASSSHGELFFGEGSRLTVL.

In its sample, this clone was seen once. V and J are TRBV30 and TRBJ1-6; D ambiguous. Trimming shortened V by 4 bases and J by 5 bases, and 9 bases separated the two germline ends. This CDR3 has 13 amino acids. CDR1 and CDR2 (germline): GTSNPN, SVGIG (reference sequence). CDR3 DNA: TGTGCCTGGAAAGGCACCAATAATTCACCCCTCCACTTT. This translates into CAWKGTNNSPLHF.

This clone was seen a single time. V usage is TRBV2 and J usage is TRBJ2-3, with 11 bases lining up with TRBD2. After removal of 9 bases from V and 0 bases from J, the junction contained 2 bases not matched to a gene. Germline V gene data show CDR1 as SNHLY and CDR2 as FYNNEI. The CDR3 covers 14 residues. The CDR3 DNA follows: TGTGCCAGTTTAGCGGGAGGGAGCACAGATACGCAGTATTTT. Translation gives CASLAGGSTDTQYF.

The chain is built from TRBV5-4 and TRBJ2-7; D uncertain. This CDR3 has 13 residues. Germline V gene sequence: CDR1 SGHNT, CDR2 YYREEE (reference sequence). With 2 bases removed from V and 1 base from J, the gap between germline ends came to 7 bases. The CDR3 loop reads CASSLGQSYEQYF. The CDR3 region has the DNA TGTGCCAGCAGCTTAGGCCAGTCCTACGAGCAGTACTTC.